The 20 T cell receptor beta chains presented below share a single source sample, sequenced in a study of beta chain features in type 1 diabetes. Expressed TCRB transcripts got sequenced, as all isolated RNA was reverse transcribed. Assay used: immunoSEQ multiplex PCR; TCRdb lists only in-frame clones, some missing. This table holds 300,000 to 400,000 clones, over 10% found once. Sequencing was done on a sample of naive CD4+ T cells from blood. These receptors were collected from a man aged 18 to 35 in good health.

This clone was seen a single time. The V call is TRBV7-8, the J call TRBJ1-2; 11 nucleotides line up with TRBD1. With V trimmed by 5 bases and J by 4 bases, 3 bases remained unmatched. Germline CDR1 reads SGHVS; CDR2 reads FQNEAQ. The CDR3 totals 14 residues. The CDR3 region is CASSRDRGGYGYTF. CDR3 DNA sequence: TGTGCCAGCAGCCGGGACAGGGGGGGCTATGGCTACACCTTC.

The chain links TRBV11-3 to TRBJ2-1; tentative D call: TRBD1 (6 bases). Germline values: CDR1 SGHNT, CDR2 YENEEA. This CDR3 has 12 amino acids. V lost 4 bases and J lost 10, with 11 bases in between. DNA for the CDR3: TGTGCCAGCAGCTCCACAGGGATGGAGCAGTTCTTC. Translation gives CASSSTGMEQFF.

Written as DNA, the CDR3 is TGTGCCAGCAGGGGGCAGGGGGTATGGAATGAGCAGTTCTTC. It translates to CASRGQGVWNEQFF. The rearrangement joins TRBV28 to TRBJ2-1, with 7 bases identical to TRBD1. The V gene's germline CDR1 is MDHEN and CDR2 SYDVKM. The CDR3 totals 14 residues. The ends lost 6 bases at V and 7 bases at J; junction bases unmatched: 9. The full variable domain, with the rest looked up from reference TRBV28 and TRBJ2-1, is DVKVTQSSRYLVKRTGEKVFLECVQDMDHENMFWYRQDPGLGLRLIYFSYDVKMKEKGDIPEGYSVSREKKERFSLILESASTNQTSMYLCASRGQGVWNEQFFGPGTRLTVL.

This clone was seen more than once but under ten times. V and J are TRBV7-3 and TRBJ2-1; 10 nucleotides align to TRBD2. The CDR3 contains 15 residues. Trimming at V came to 5 bases and at J to 1 base, leaving 2 bases not matched to a gene. Germline lookup yields CDR1 SGHTA and CDR2 FQGTGA. CDR3 residues: CASSVAGGSYNEQFF. The CDR3 DNA reads TGTGCCAGCAGCGTAGCGGGAGGTTCCTACAATGAGCAGTTCTTC.

On this clone: The sample has other DNA sequences that encode this CDR3 too. The gene calls are TRBV28 and TRBJ2-3; weak D call: TRBD1 (6 bases). The CDR3 contains 14 residues. Germline CDR1 is MDHEN and CDR2 is SYDVKM. Deletions cut 4 bases from V and 1 base from J, with 9 bases between. The CDR3 coding sequence is TGTGCCAGCAGTTCCGGACAGCGCACAGATACGCAGTATTTT. Translating it yields CASSSGQRTDTQYF.

This chain links TRBV7-2 with TRBJ2-3; D might be TRBD2 (6 bases). The CDR3 spans 16 residues. Germline V lookup: CDR1 SGHTA, CDR2 FQGNSA. With 4 bases removed from V and 3 bases from J, the gap between germline ends came to 17 bases. The CDR3: CASSWVGGLETDTQYF. In nucleotides, the CDR3 is TGTGCCAGCAGCTGGGTCGGGGGATTGGAGACAGATACGCAGTATTTT.

About this clone: Other DNA sequences in this sample translate to the same CDR3. The J gene is TRBJ2-7, the V gene TRBV19; 7 bases are shared with TRBD2. The CDR3 extends over 14 amino acids. Trimming removed 1 base from V and 0 bases from J; junction bases left unmatched: 0. Germline CDR1 reads LNHDA; CDR2 reads SQIVND (reference sequence). The CDR3 DNA follows: TGTGCCAGTAGTATAGGCGGGAGCTCCTACGAGCAGTACTTC. It is translated as CASSIGGSSYEQYF.

The genes are TRBV30 and TRBJ2-7; maybe TRBD2 (6 bases). Germline lookup yields CDR1 GTSNPN and CDR2 SVGIG (reference sequence). The CDR3 has 11 residues. The CDR3 sequence: CATSGSYEQYF. CDR3 nucleotides: TGTGCTACCAGCGGGTCCTACGAGCAGTACTTC.

The chain combines TRBV28 with TRBJ1-5; no reliable D call. CDR1 and CDR2 from the germline V gene are MDHEN and SYDVKM. Trimming shortened V by 7 bases and J by 2 bases, and 15 bases separated the two germline ends. This CDR3 comprises 15 residues. This CDR3 is CASTPGIGGNQPQHF. The CDR3 coding sequence is TGTGCCAGCACCCCGGGGATCGGGGGCAATCAGCCCCAGCATTTT.

This clone was recorded once. The chain carries TRBV7-8 and TRBJ2-2, with TRBD2 matching 8 bases. The V gene end was trimmed by 4 bases and the J gene end by 7 bases; junction bases not matched to a gene: 5. Germline assignment: CDR1 SGHVS and CDR2 FQNEAQ. This CDR3 region has 14 residues. CDR3 in DNA: TGTGCCAGCAGCTCGCGGGGGGATCACGGGGAGCTGTTTTTT. This translates into CASSSRGDHGELFF.

V usage is TRBV28 and J usage is TRBJ1-5, with a possible D match to TRBD1 (5 bases). This CDR3 comprises 14 residues. V was trimmed by 5 bases and J by 7 bases, leaving 15 bases between them. Germline assignment: CDR1 MDHEN and CDR2 SYDVKM. The CDR3 DNA reads as TGTGCCAGCAGTCCCTGGGGGGAGGACCAGCCCCAGCATTTT. Translated: CASSPWGEDQPQHF.

The rearrangement links TRBV30 to TRBJ1-5, with 10 bases identical to TRBD1. This CDR3 has 13 residues. V was clipped by 3 bases and J by 7 bases; unmatched bases: 3. Germline loops: CDR1 GTSNPN, CDR2 SVGIG (reference sequence). The CDR3 coding sequence is TGTGCCTGGAGGGGACAGGGGTTACAGCCCCAGCATTTT. As protein: CAWRGQGLQPQHF.

V usage is TRBV18 and J usage is TRBJ1-4, with D uncertain. This CDR3 region has 15 residues. Germline CDR1 KGHSH, CDR2 LQKENI. Trimming left V 3 bases short and J 7 bases short, with 15 bases between. In DNA, the CDR3 is TGTGCCAGCTCACCCGGTAGGGCCGGAGGTGAAAAACTGTTTTTT. It translates to CASSPGRAGGEKLFF.

This clone was recorded a few times. The chain uses TRBV19 and TRBJ2-7; TRBD2 might be the D (6 bases). Trimming pared 5 bases from V and 1 base from J, leaving 15 bases between. The CDR3 consists of 15 residues. CDR1 and CDR2 from the germline V gene are LNHDA and SQIVND (reference sequence). The CDR3 region has the DNA TGTGCCAGTAGTTTCGGTTTAGCGGATTCCTACGAGCAGTACTTC. Translating it yields CASSFGLADSYEQYF.

The chain employs TRBV14 and TRBJ1-2, with 9 bases matching TRBD1. Germline CDR1 and CDR2: SGHDN and FVKESK. The CDR3 has 12 amino acids. J lost 8 bases, V lost 5 bases, and 3 bases had no gene match. The CDR3 sequence: CASSRDRDGYTF. CDR3 DNA sequence: TGTGCCAGCAGCAGGGACAGGGACGGCTACACCTTC.

V usage is TRBV19 and J usage is TRBJ2-3; 10 nucleotides match TRBD2. Germline V gives CDR1 LNHDA, CDR2 SQIVND (reference sequence). The V gene end was trimmed by 6 bases and the J gene end by 0 bases; junction bases not matched to a gene: 0. The CDR3 extends over 14 amino acids. The CDR3 reads CASRLAGSTDTQYF. CDR3 bases: TGTGCCAGTAGACTAGCGGGGAGCACAGATACGCAGTATTTT.

This clone was seen more than once but under ten times. The chain joins TRBV5-4 to TRBJ2-1; 7 bases are shared with TRBD2. Germline V gene lookup returns CDR1 SGHNT and CDR2 YYREEE (reference sequence). With 3 bases clipped from V and 8 bases from J, the junction kept 11 bases outside the gene matches. The CDR3 consists of 15 residues. The CDR3 DNA reads as TGTGCCAGCAGCTGGGGGGGGATTAACGGCGATGAGCAGTTCTTC. Amino acid sequence: CASSWGGINGDEQFF.

This clone was recorded at least ten times. CDR3: CSVEGAVRPETQYF. DNA for the CDR3: TGCAGCGTTGAGGGGGCCGTGCGGCCGGAGACCCAGTACTTC. The rearrangement links TRBV29-1 to TRBJ2-5, with D maybe TRBD1 (6 bases). The CDR3 contains 14 residues. Trimming stripped 3 bases from V and 5 bases from J, with 16 bases between. Germline V gene lookup returns CDR1 SQVTM and CDR2 ANQGSEA.

The V call is TRBV10-3, the J call TRBJ2-7; possibly TRBD1 for D (7 bases). The CDR3 loop spans 16 amino acids. V gave up 8 bases and J gave up 0 bases, with 20 bases separating them. CDR1 ENHRY and CDR2 SYGVKD come from the germline V gene. The CDR3 sequence is CAIGGYRGGSSYEQYF. The CDR3 nucleotides read TGTGCCATCGGGGGGTACAGGGGAGGTAGCTCCTACGAGCAGTACTTC.

The rearrangement joins TRBV7-8 to TRBJ1-1; D ambiguous. V dropped 1 base and J dropped 0 bases, with 9 bases sitting between them. CDR1 is SGHVS and CDR2 is FQNEAQ in the germline V gene. CDR3 size: 15 residues. This chain's CDR3 is CASSLGSYMNTEAFF. As DNA, the CDR3 is TGTGCCAGCAGCTTAGGCTCTTACATGAACACTGAAGCTTTCTTT.